The T cell receptor (beta chain) under discussion was sequenced for a study of blood T cell repertoires in COVID-19. Whole-study context: PBMCs, B-cell-depleted T cells, or T cells were the source of the cDNA or gDNA that made up the material.

V shed 4 bases and J shed 2 bases, with 18 bases lying between them. CDR3 length equals 16 residues. CDR1 and CDR2 (germline): SGDLS, YYNGEE. The cohort comprised adults aged about 18 to 89 years residing in approximately 25 US areas. Cohort placement rested on clinical history that participants reported themselves. This clone was counted once. In the original workflow: Using reference gene primer amplification, nucleated cell counts were estimated. Libraries were prepared by immunoSEQ multiplex PCR; TCRdb keeps only in-frame clonotypes and omits some of them. V and J calls and clone size are as listed in that table; D and trimming were resolved from the DNA. Here the sample spans around 250,000 clones, around 80% being singletons.

Sequenced material: PBMCs or T cells enriched from blood (not recorded which). The TCR comes from a man younger than 40 with acute COVID-19. This sequence joins TRBV9 and TRBJ2-5; a possible D gene is TRBD2 (5 bases). The CDR3 DNA reads TGTGCCAGCAGCCGCAGTCTAGGCGGGTCTCAAGAGACCCAGTACTTC. It encodes CASSRSLGGSQETQYF.